This T cell receptor (beta chain) was retrieved from a study of control samples from healthy donors and cancer patients. CDR1 and CDR2 from the germline V gene are KGHSH and LQKENI. Trimming removed 5 bases from V and 6 bases from J; junction bases left unmatched: 5. CDR3 length equals 14 residues. This clone was observed a handful of times. The table came from immunoSEQ multiplex PCR; TCRdb's copy has only in-frame clones and leaves some out. This sample has about 53,000 clones, with roughly 90% found just once. This rearrangement joins TRBV18 to TRBJ1-5; 9 bases are a match to TRBD1. This TCR came from a man in his fifties or sixties with head and neck cancer. What was sequenced was PBMCs. As DNA, the CDR3 is TGTGCCAGCTCAGGGACAGGGTCATCTCAGCCCCAGCATTTT. It encodes CASSGTGSSQPQHF.